This T cell receptor (beta chain) derives from a study of CD8 T cells in ankylosing spondylitis. Broader study findings: Among TCR beta sequences, a motif of eight highly homologous variants appeared characteristic of ankylosing spondylitis blood.

In the case of this clonotype: Its antigen remains unknown.

Each TCR beta library was made by quantitative 5'-RACE that incorporated molecular barcodes. TCRdb analysed the 5' RACE reads with MiXCR anew, one entry per CDR3 protein. The sample lists just over 350,000 distinct CDR3 sequences, 20% to 25% occurring once. Sequenced input: blood, either unsorted or a sorted T cell fraction (not recorded which). The clonotype was recovered from a male donor with ankylosing spondylitis or in good health (not recorded which).

For the CDR3, the DNA is TGTGCCAGCACCTGGTCACAGCGCACAGATACGCAGTATTTT. As protein: CASTWSQRTDTQYF. The V call is TRBV7-8, the J call TRBJ2-3, with unresolved D. This CDR3 has 14 residues. From germline, CDR1 is SGHVS and CDR2 FQNEAQ. Trimming took 7 bases from V and 1 from J, leaving 12 bases between them.